This T cell receptor beta chain was captured by sequencing in a study of shared clonotypes between healthy human individuals. The method was immunoSEQ multiplex PCR; TCRdb's version includes in-frame clones alone and lacks a portion of them. The table has under 600,000 clones, more than 95% seen once. Points on this clone: Its cognate antigen is unknown.

V shed 3 bases, J shed 4 bases, and the junction held 2 bases outside the gene matches. Germline lookup yields CDR1 SGHRS and CDR2 YFSETQ. The CDR3 consists of 15 residues. The study drew all its donors from Caucasian adults living in Nashville, Tennessee. Overall study results and limits: Naive CD4 clonotype sharing across a few donors was 4% to 5%.

The rearrangement joins TRBV5-1 to TRBJ2-1, with 12 bases that match TRBD2. The TCR originated in a woman between 25 and 40 years old in good health. Source material: naive CD4+ T cells sorted from blood. This sample's subset: CD45RA+ positively selected. The CDR3 DNA follows: TGCGCCAGCAGCTCCGGACTAGCGGGATACAATGAGCAGTTCTTC. Translated, it gives CASSSGLAGYNEQFF.